The 7 T cell receptor beta chains below were found in one sample sequenced in a study of molecular identifiers for immune sequencing clone quantification. In TCRdb, the PCR reads were re-called with MiXCR into one record per CDR3 protein. The sample yields 600,000 to 650,000 distinct CDR3 sequences, just under 20% seen once. Specimen: naive CD8+ T cells from blood, with Jurkat cell RNA spiked in. As for subset: FACS-sorted CD8+CD4-CCR7+CD45RA+ naive T cells. Every receptor here comes from a human donor in good health. Some libraries in this study had Jurkat cell RNA spiked in.

The chain uses TRBV20-1 and TRBJ1-1, with TRBD1 as a possible D gene (5 bases). From germline, CDR1 is DFQATT and CDR2 SNEGSKA (reference sequence). The CDR3 consists of 12 residues. The germline V and J ends were trimmed by 8 bases and 4 bases, with 14 bases remaining between them. CDR3 amino acids: CSPGREFTEAFF. The CDR3 DNA sequence: TGCAGTCCGGGACGGGAGTTCACTGAAGCTTTCTTT.

The chain links TRBV19 to TRBJ2-5; D possibly corresponds to TRBD2 (6 bases). The V and J ends lost 7 bases and 6 bases respectively, with 15 bases between them. Germline CDR1 and CDR2: LNHDA and SQIVND (reference sequence). The CDR3 sequence is 13 residues long. This CDR3 is CASIDREVKTQYF. The CDR3 DNA sequence: TGTGCCAGTATCGATAGGGAGGTGAAGACCCAGTACTTC.

Turning to this clonotype: A much more abundant neighbour one base away suggests this may be a read error. The missing conserved phenylalanine or tryptophan at the end of this CDR3 makes a read error likely. The chain couples TRBV28 to TRBJ1-5; 7 nucleotides line up with TRBD1. From germline, CDR1 is MDHEN and CDR2 SYDVKM. The J segment lost 4 bases and the V segment lost 2 bases, leaving 2 bases of the junction unmatched. The CDR3 covers 14 residues. CDR3 bases: TGTGCCAGCAGTTTACGCAGGGGGAATCAGCCCCAGCATCTT. This encodes CASSLRRGNQPQHL.

This clonotype was seen ten or more times. The chain carries TRBV4-3 and TRBJ1-1, with 7 nucleotides matching TRBD1. The CDR3 loop spans 17 amino acids. Per germline, CDR1 LGHNA and CDR2 YSLEER. J gave up 1 base and V 1 base, and 9 bases lay outside the gene matches. The CDR3 DNA reads as TGCGCCAGCAGCCAAGGGACAGGCGGCTGGCCGAACACTGAAGCTTTCTTT. This sequence encodes CASSQGTGGWPNTEAFF.

As concerns this clonotype: A much larger clonotype is one base distant, so this may be a read error. V and J are TRBV20-1 and TRBJ2-7; D might be TRBD1 or TRBD2, each matching 5 bases. The CDR3 is 12 amino acids. Per germline, CDR1 DFQATT and CDR2 SNEGSKA (reference sequence). The CDR3 loop reads CSPPGRVYERYF. The CDR3 DNA reads TGCAGTCCTCCGGGACGGGTCTACGAGCGGTACTTC.

In this sample, this clonotype turned up many times. The chain uses TRBV29-1 and TRBJ2-7, with unresolved D. Germline V gene sequence: CDR1 SQVTM, CDR2 ANQGSEA. The CDR3 has 11 residues. Trimming took off 6 bases at V and 2 bases at J, with 8 bases between the two ends. CDR3 bases: TGCAGCGTCTCGGCGGCCTACGAGCAGTACTTC. Translated: CSVSAAYEQYF.

This clonotype has more than one count but fewer than ten. The V and J genes are TRBV20-1 and TRBJ2-3; 12 bases map to TRBD2. After removal of 6 bases from V and 4 bases from J, the junction contained 17 bases not matched to a gene. The CDR3 is made up of 18 amino acids. CDR1 is DFQATT, CDR2 SNEGSKA, per germline (reference sequence). CDR3 coding DNA: TGCAGTGCAACCGACATTACTAGCGGGAGGCGTGACCCAGATACGCAGTATTTT. Its protein product is CSATDITSGRRDPDTQYF.